This entry concerns a single T cell receptor (beta chain). Its cognate antigen is unknown. This CDR3 has 15 residues. The trim removed 4 bases at V and 9 bases at J, leaving 11 bases unmatched. Germline-derived CDR1 and CDR2 are MNHEY and SMNVEV (reference sequence). Unique molecular identifiers were carried by the TCR beta cDNA libraries. It was from roughly 1.1 to 9.2 million T cells that some 500,000 cDNA molecules came. Each CDR3 protein gets one entry after TCRdb re-called the PCR reads with MiXCR. In the table there are approximately 770,000 distinct CDR3 sequences, roughly 46% of which are singletons. The data originate from a study of post-analysis software for immune sequencing data. Study overall: Some patients lacked subtype; others had relapsing-remitting, secondary progressive or progressive-relapsing disease. Study-wide points: Four or five TRBV segments, TRBV5-6, TRBV5-1 and TRBV20-1 among them, were found more frequent in patients than controls.

Material for sequencing was blood. The rearrangement links TRBV27 to TRBJ2-1, with 8 positions matching TRBD1. The source is a girl aged 10-17 years with multiple sclerosis. The CDR3 DNA sequence: TGTGCCAGCAGTTCCGGGACAGGAGCAAATTTTGAGCAGTTCTTC. It codes for CASSSGTGANFEQFF.